A single sample is the source of the 17 T cell receptor beta chains below, sequenced in a study of lymphopenia after photon versus proton radiotherapy. Sequencing was performed with immunoSEQ multiplex PCR; in TCRdb, only in-frame clones are kept and a portion is missing. The profile shows under 20,000 clones, 92% of them singletons. The sample consisted of peripheral blood, taken from a patient treated with photon-based radiotherapy. These receptors all come from a middle-aged woman with cholangiocarcinoma.

The J gene is TRBJ1-1, the V gene TRBV7-8, with D perhaps matching TRBD1 (5 bases). The CDR3 has 14 residues. The ends were cut back, 7 bases at V and 1 base at J, with 13 bases in the middle. Looked up from germline, CDR1 is SGHVS and CDR2 is FQNEAQ. CDR3 in amino acids: CASILGTGNTEAFF. The CDR3 DNA reads TGTGCCAGCATCCTCGGGACGGGGAACACTGAAGCTTTCTTT.

The gene calls are TRBV4-3 and TRBJ2-3, with 7 bases aligning to TRBD2. Per the germline V gene, CDR1 is LGHNA and CDR2 is YSLEER. J lost 0 bases, V lost 2 bases, and 2 bases had no gene match. The CDR3 is 15 amino acids. In DNA, the CDR3 is TGCGCCAGCAGCCAATCTAGCGGAAGCACAGATACGCAGTATTTT. Translated: CASSQSSGSTDTQYF.

This clone was counted once. The chain employs TRBV7-3 and TRBJ2-2; TRBD1 matches 10 bases. V was pared by 5 bases and J by 2 bases, with 5 bases of the junction left unmatched. The germline V gene has CDR1 SGHTA and CDR2 FQGTGA. The CDR3 sequence is 16 residues long. The CDR3 DNA follows: TGTGCCAGCAGCCCCCGGGACAGGGGTAACACCGGGGAGCTGTTTTTT. It specifies CASSPRDRGNTGELFF.

V is TRBV28 and J is TRBJ1-1, with 7 positions matching TRBD1. The CDR3 is 15 residues long. The germline V gene encodes CDR1 MDHEN and CDR2 SYDVKM. The junction had 7 bases not matched to a gene; V was cut back by 6 bases and J by 0 bases. In nucleotides, the CDR3 is TGTGCCAGCAGGGGACAGAAGGAGATGAACACTGAAGCTTTCTTT. Translated: CASRGQKEMNTEAFF.

The rearrangement uses TRBV5-4 and TRBJ1-2; D call uncertain. CDR3 length equals 14 residues. The V end was cut by 0 bases, the J end by 1 base, with 7 bases between. Germline-derived CDR1 and CDR2 are SGHNT and YYREEE (reference sequence). The CDR3 DNA reads as TGTGCCAGCAGCTTGGGAGTCAGTAACTATGGCTACACCTTC. Protein: CASSLGVSNYGYTF.

The chain employs TRBV27 and TRBJ2-7; 7 bases line up with TRBD2. Germline V lookup: CDR1 MNHEY, CDR2 SMNVEV (reference sequence). Unmatched junction bases numbered 12, after V lost 5 bases and J lost 2 bases. The CDR3 is 16 residues long. The CDR3 protein is CASSGTAGLPTYEQYF. The CDR3, as DNA: TGTGCCAGCAGTGGTACAGCGGGACTACCGACCTACGAGCAGTACTTC.

The rearrangement links TRBV29-1 to TRBJ2-7; possible D gene TRBD2, 5 bases. Trimming shortened V by 4 bases and J by 2 bases, and 15 bases separated the two germline ends. Germline V CDR1 and CDR2: SQVTM, ANQGSEA. This CDR3 is built from 14 residues. This CDR3 reads CSVVNLASTYEQYF. The CDR3 DNA reads TGCAGCGTTGTTAATTTAGCGTCAACCTACGAGCAGTACTTC.

The CDR3 region has the DNA TGCGCCAGCAGCCGGATGGGCCCAGAGCTAACCTACAATGAGCAGTTCTTC. It encodes CASSRMGPELTYNEQFF. The genes are TRBV4-1 and TRBJ2-1, with D unresolved. V lost 4 bases and J lost 2, with 18 bases in between. This CDR3 contains 17 residues. CDR1 and CDR2 from the germline V gene are MGHRA and YSYEKL.

This sequence joins TRBV4-3 and TRBJ2-1; 10 bases are a match to TRBD1. The length of the CDR3 is 17 residues. The germline gives CDR1 LGHNA, CDR2 YSLEER. V lost 0 bases and J lost 9; bases outside the gene matches: 11. The DNA for the CDR3 is TGCGCCAGCAGCCAAGAGCCTGGACGGGACAGGGGAGTTGAGCAGTTCTTC. Its protein is CASSQEPGRDRGVEQFF.

The V call is TRBV5-4, the J call TRBJ1-1; 8 bases map to TRBD1. This CDR3 spans 15 amino acids. The germline V gene has CDR1 SGHNT and CDR2 YYREEE (reference sequence). V lost 4 bases, J lost 4 bases, and 9 bases stayed unmatched. The CDR3 sequence is CASSPPGTGGTEAFF. The CDR3 region has the DNA TGTGCCAGCAGCCCACCAGGTACAGGGGGCACTGAAGCTTTCTTT. The whole variable domain, filled in from reference TRBV5-4 and TRBJ1-1, reads ETGVTQSPTHLIKTRGQQVTLRCSSQSGHNTVSWYQQALGQGPQFIFQYYREEENGRGNFPPRFSGLQFPNYSSELNVNALELDDSALYLCASSPPGTGGTEAFFGQGTRLTVV.

The V call is TRBV10-3, the J call TRBJ1-3; D not resolved. This CDR3 has 15 residues. The germline CDR1 and CDR2 sequences are ENHRY and SYGVKD. V lost 9 bases and J lost 0, with 15 bases in between. The DNA of the CDR3 is TGTGCCATTACCCAGGCTGGAAACTCTGGAAACACCATATATTTT. Protein sequence: CAITQAGNSGNTIYF.

The chain carries TRBV2 and TRBJ2-1; TRBD1 agrees at 10 bases. Germline values: CDR1 SNHLY, CDR2 FYNNEI. The CDR3 is made up of 16 amino acids. J lost 2 bases, V lost 0 bases, and 1 base had no gene match. CDR3 loop: CASSEAGTGAYNEQFF. The CDR3 nucleotides read TGTGCCAGCAGTGAAGCCGGGACAGGGGCCTACAATGAGCAGTTCTTC.

The chain uses TRBV5-1 and TRBJ1-1, with a weak D call TRBD1 (5 bases). CDR1 SGHRS and CDR2 YFSETQ come from the germline V gene. V was trimmed by 3 bases and J by 0 bases, leaving 15 bases between them. The CDR3 is 16 residues long. As DNA, the CDR3 is TGCGCCAGCAGCTCGGGACCGTCCGGGGTGAACACTGAAGCTTTCTTT. Protein: CASSSGPSGVNTEAFF.

This chain links TRBV9 with TRBJ1-2; no reliable D call. This CDR3 contains 16 residues. Trimming removed 0 bases at V and 0 bases at J, with 12 bases between. Per germline, CDR1 SGDLS and CDR2 YYNGEE. Here the CDR3 DNA reads TGTGCCAGCAGCGTAGGTAACGCAGGCGCTAACTATGGCTACACCTTC. This encodes CASSVGNAGANYGYTF.

The J gene is TRBJ2-7, the V gene TRBV5-1, with TRBD1 as a possible D gene (6 bases). The CDR3 contains 14 residues. V was clipped by 3 bases and J by 3 bases, with 13 bases between them. Germline V gene lookup returns CDR1 SGHRS and CDR2 YFSETQ. The CDR3 region has the DNA TGCGCCAGCAGCTCCGGACAGACTATCTACGAGCAGTACTTC. This encodes CASSSGQTIYEQYF. Supplemented by reference TRBV5-1 and TRBJ2-7, the full variable domain reads KAGVTQTPRYLIKTRGQQVTLSCSPISGHRSVSWYQQTPGQGLQFLFEYFSETQRNKGNFPGRFSGRQFSNSRSEMNVSTLELGDSALYLCASSSGQTIYEQYFGPGTRLTVT.

J is TRBJ2-3 and V is TRBV5-1, with 10 bases lining up with TRBD2. Germline V gives CDR1 SGHRS, CDR2 YFSETQ. The CDR3 contains 14 residues. Trimming removed 5 bases from V and 3 bases from J; junction bases left unmatched: 3. CDR3 DNA: TGCGCCAGCAGACGACTAGCGGGTACAGATACGCAGTATTTT. It is translated as CASRRLAGTDTQYF. Using reference TRBV5-1 and TRBJ2-3 for the parts outside the CDR3, the full variable domain is KAGVTQTPRYLIKTRGQQVTLSCSPISGHRSVSWYQQTPGQGLQFLFEYFSETQRNKGNFPGRFSGRQFSNSRSEMNVSTLELGDSALYLCASRRLAGTDTQYFGPGTRLTVL.

V usage is TRBV7-2 and J usage is TRBJ1-5; D is unresolved. Trimming removed 1 base at V and 1 base at J, with 8 bases between. The V gene's germline CDR1 is SGHTA and CDR2 FQGNSA. This CDR3 region has 15 residues. CDR3 in DNA: TGTGCCAGCAGCTTAGGGGCGCAGAGCAATCAGCCCCAGCATTTT. This encodes CASSLGAQSNQPQHF. Drawing the rest from reference TRBV7-2 and TRBJ1-5, the complete variable domain is GAGVSQSPSNKVTEKGKDVELRCDPISGHTALYWYRQSLGQGLEFLIYFQGNSAPDKSGLPSDRFSAERTGGSVSTLTIQRTQQEDSAVYLCASSLGAQSNQPQHFGDGTRLSIL.